These 28 T cell receptor beta chains came from one sample sequenced in a study of blood T cells in healthy people across ages. PCR was performed a second time for about 7 to 11 cycles using a sample-barcoded 5' primer and a J-beta primer mix. TCRdb itself ran the 5' RACE reads through MiXCR, one entry per CDR3 protein. The sample records roughly 640,000 distinct CDR3 sequences, approximately 30% being singletons. Sequencing was carried out using blood. The receptors come from a woman older than 75 in good health.

Concerning this clonotype: A clone one base away is much larger, so this may be a read error. The V call is TRBV12-3 or TRBV12-4, the J call TRBJ2-1; unclear D gene. This CDR3 has 11 residues. Trimming removed 2 bases from V and 10 bases from J, with 6 bases in between. The CDR3 DNA reads as TGTGCCAGCAGTTTACCCTACGAGCAGTTCTTC. It translates to CASSLPYEQFF.

This clonotype was found a few times. A much larger clone lies one base from this, so it may be a read error. This chain connects TRBV6-5 to TRBJ2-7, with TRBD2 matching over 7 bases. This CDR3 contains 15 residues. Germline assignment: CDR1 MNHEY and CDR2 SVGAGI. CDR3 bases: TGTGGCAGCAGTTACCTCCGGGGGTCCGGGAGGGAGCAGTACTTC. Amino acids: CGSSYLRGSGREQYF.

Comment on this clonotype: A read error may be the cause here, since a much bigger clone is one base away. The chain uses TRBV6-1 and TRBJ1-2; no reliable D call. The CDR3 is made up of 13 amino acids. Per the germline V gene, CDR1 is MNHNS and CDR2 is SASEGT. Trimming stripped 1 base from V and 2 bases from J, with 5 bases between. This chain's CDR3 is CASSEVGNYGYTF. Written as DNA, the CDR3 is TGTGCCAGCAGTGAAGTGGGAAACTATGGCTACACCTTC.

The chain links TRBV7-6 to TRBJ2-5, with 7 bases lining up with TRBD2. V was clipped by 3 bases and J by 5 bases; unmatched bases: 3. Looked up from germline, CDR1 is SGHVS and CDR2 is FNYEAQ. The CDR3 contains 13 residues. CDR3 coding DNA: TGTGCCAGCAGCTTGACACTAGCGGAGACCCAGTACTTC. Encoded protein: CASSLTLAETQYF.

This chain joins TRBV7-2 and TRBJ1-5; D gene unclear. The germline V gene has CDR1 SGHTA and CDR2 FQGNSA. Trimming left V 1 base short and J 2 bases short, with 9 bases between. The CDR3 totals 15 residues. The CDR3 coding sequence is TGTGCCAGCAGCTTAGGGGCAGGCCGCAATCAGCCCCAGCATTTT. Translation gives CASSLGAGRNQPQHF. The full variable domain, in which reference TRBV7-2 and TRBJ1-5 provide the parts outside the CDR3, is GAGVSQSPSNKVTEKGKDVELRCDPISGHTALYWYRQSLGQGLEFLIYFQGNSAPDKSGLPSDRFSAERTGGSVSTLTIQRTQQEDSAVYLCASSLGAGRNQPQHFGDGTRLSIL.

This clonotype was seen ten or more times. The genes are TRBV29-1 and TRBJ2-3, with D unresolved. Germline V gene lookup returns CDR1 SQVTM and CDR2 ANQGSEA. V lost 7 bases, J lost 3 bases, and 8 bases lay in between. This CDR3 has 11 residues. The DNA of the CDR3 is TGCAGCGCATCACTTACAGATACGCAGTATTTT. This codes for CSASLTDTQYF.

This clonotype was recorded at least ten times. V and J are TRBV20-1 and TRBJ2-2, with 13 nucleotides matching TRBD2. With V trimmed by 5 bases and J by 1 base, 7 bases remained unmatched. The germline CDR1 and CDR2 sequences are DFQATT and SNEGSKA (reference sequence). This CDR3 has 17 amino acids. Here the CDR3 DNA reads TGCAGTGCTGATCTTAGGACTAGCGGGGGGAACACCGGGGAGCTGTTTTTT. Residues: CSADLRTSGGNTGELFF.

This clonotype was observed a few times. This sequence may be a read error, since a much larger clone differs from it by one base. The chain couples TRBV7-9 to TRBJ2-1; 7 bases map to TRBD1. Trimming at V came to 5 bases and at J to 10 bases, leaving 11 bases not matched to a gene. This CDR3 comprises 14 residues. Germline assignment: CDR1 SEHNR and CDR2 FQNEAQ (reference sequence). The CDR3 here is CASSAIGTVYEQFF. CDR3 in DNA: TGTGCCAGCAGCGCGATCGGGACAGTCTACGAGCAGTTCTTC.

To note about this clonotype: Given a much more abundant clone one base away, this may be a read error. The rearrangement links TRBV5-1 to TRBJ2-1; possibly TRBD1 or TRBD2 for D (5 bases each). The CDR3 extends over 15 amino acids. CDR1 SGHRS and CDR2 YFSETQ come from the germline V gene. This chain's CDR3 is CASCLSGPSYNEQFF. DNA of the CDR3: TGCGCCAGCTGCTTGTCGGGGCCATCCTACAATGAGCAGTTCTTC.

This clonotype was seen many times. The V and J genes are TRBV20-1 and TRBJ2-3; 7 nucleotides align to TRBD1. CDR1 is DFQATT, CDR2 SNEGSKA, per germline (reference sequence). This CDR3 contains 14 residues. V was clipped by 5 bases and J by 2 bases; unmatched bases: 7. The CDR3 region is CSAPTGLFTDTQYF. The CDR3 DNA is TGCAGTGCTCCGACAGGGTTATTCACAGATACGCAGTATTTT.

This clonotype has only a few counts. Being one base from a much bigger clone, this may be a read error. The genes are TRBV9 and TRBJ2-1; 7 nucleotides match TRBD2. The CDR3 contains 16 residues. Germline V CDR1 and CDR2: SGDLS, YYNGEE. The CDR3 bases are TGTACCAGCAGCGTTCTGGGAGGGACGGCGTACAATGAGCAGTTCTTC. It is translated as CTSSVLGGTAYNEQFF. Drawing the rest from reference TRBV9 and TRBJ2-1, the complete variable domain is DSGVTQTPKHLITATGQRVTLRCSPRSGDLSVYWYQQSLDQGLQFLIQYYNGEERAKGNILERFSAQQFPDLHSELNLSSLELGDSALYFCTSSVLGGTAYNEQFFGPGTRLTVL.

V gene TRBV29-1 combines with J gene TRBJ1-1; D gene ambiguous. Trimming removed 7 bases from V and 3 bases from J, with 12 bases in between. Per germline, CDR1 SQVTM and CDR2 ANQGSEA. The length of the CDR3 is 12 residues. CDR3 nucleotide sequence: TGCAGCGGCACTGACGCATACACTGAAGCTTTCTTT. Its protein product is CSGTDAYTEAFF.

This chain uses TRBV6-5 with TRBJ1-1, with a tentative D call TRBD1 (5 bases). The CDR3 has 13 residues. CDR1 and CDR2 (germline): MNHEY, SVGAGI. Between the trimmed V and J ends, which lost 7 bases and 1 base, there was a span of 10 bases. The CDR3 coding sequence is TGTGCCAGCACTGTTGACAGGAACACTGAAGCTTTCTTT. This translates into CASTVDRNTEAFF.

This clonotype appeared many times. The chain recombines TRBV7-2 with TRBJ1-4; D perhaps matches TRBD1 (5 bases). The V gene's germline CDR1 is SGHTA and CDR2 FQGNSA. The germline V and J ends were trimmed by 7 bases and 5 bases, with 14 bases remaining between them. This CDR3 spans 14 amino acids. CDR3 bases: TGTGCCAGCAAGCTCGACAGTCGGAATGAAAAACTGTTTTTT. Protein: CASKLDSRNEKLFF.

The gene calls are TRBV28 and TRBJ2-1; 7 bases line up with TRBD1. The CDR3 runs 17 residues. Germline V lookup: CDR1 MDHEN, CDR2 SYDVKM. The V and J ends lost 8 bases and 4 bases, in that order; junction bases with no gene match: 17. The CDR3 loop is CASAAPSPGTAYNEQFF. The CDR3, as DNA: TGTGCCAGCGCTGCACCATCCCCCGGGACAGCATACAATGAGCAGTTCTTC.

The rearrangement uses TRBV5-1 and TRBJ2-7; a weak D match, TRBD2 (8 bases). The CDR3 sequence is 14 residues long. V was shortened by 3 bases and J by 3 bases, with 13 bases between the two germline ends. Germline CDR1 reads SGHRS; CDR2 reads YFSETQ. The DNA of the CDR3 is TGCGCCAGCAGCTCGGGGGGGACAGACTACGAGCAGTACTTC. Amino acids: CASSSGGTDYEQYF.

Ten or more counts support this clonotype. The rearrangement links TRBV28 to TRBJ2-7; D possibly uses TRBD1 or TRBD2 (5 bases each). The CDR3 has 13 amino acids. CDR1 is MDHEN, CDR2 SYDVKM, per germline. V lost 7 bases and J lost 3, with 13 bases in between. The CDR3 bases are TGTGCCAGCATTGGGGACGAGTACTACGAGCAGTACTTC. Its translation is CASIGDEYYEQYF.

This clonotype was counted between two and nine times. The chain is built from TRBV19 and TRBJ1-2; D is perhaps TRBD1 (5 bases). CDR1 is LNHDA, CDR2 SQIVND, per germline (reference sequence). The V end was cut by 6 bases, the J end by 8 bases, with 16 bases between. The CDR3 length is 13 residues. The CDR3 loop is CASRMRQGGGYTF. CDR3 sequence (DNA): TGTGCCAGTAGGATGAGGCAGGGAGGCGGCTACACCTTC. Full variable domain (rest looked up from reference TRBV19 and TRBJ1-2): DGGITQSPKYLFRKEGQNVTLSCEQNLNHDAMYWYRQDPGQGLRLIYYSQIVNDFQKGDIAEGYSVSREKKESFPLTVTSAQKNPTAFYLCASRMRQGGGYTFGSGTRLTVV.

Remarks on this clonotype: This clone may be a read error of a much larger clone one base away. This rearrangement joins TRBV7-9 to TRBJ2-1; 9 positions agree with TRBD1. Germline V gene data show CDR1 as SEHNR and CDR2 as FQNEAQ (reference sequence). The CDR3 contains 15 residues. Written as DNA, the CDR3 is TGTGCCAGCAGCTTATTCGGGACAGGGCTGAATGGGCAGTTCTTC. Amino acids: CASSLFGTGLNGQFF.

This clonotype was observed at least ten times. This chain's CDR3 is CASSLGGQGPNEQFF. CDR3 DNA: TGTGCCAGCAGCTTAGGAGGACAGGGACCAAATGAGCAGTTCTTC. The chain is built from TRBV7-2 and TRBJ2-1; 8 bases are shared with TRBD1. With V trimmed by 1 base and J by 7 bases, 6 bases remained unmatched. The CDR3 extends over 15 amino acids. Germline V gene sequence: CDR1 SGHTA, CDR2 FQGNSA.

The chain couples TRBV7-2 to TRBJ2-1; TRBD1 matches at 7 bases. The germline gives CDR1 SGHTA, CDR2 FQGNSA. V lost 4 bases and J lost 8; bases outside the gene matches: 8. The CDR3 is 14 residues long. CDR3 nucleotides: TGTGCCAGCAGCTCGTCACAGGGGAACGATGAGCAGTTCTTC. It specifies CASSSSQGNDEQFF.

This clonotype was counted many times. J is TRBJ1-2 and V is TRBV5-5; D might be TRBD1 (5 bases). This CDR3 region has 15 residues. Germline CDR1 and CDR2: SGHKS and YYEKEE (reference sequence). The CDR3 spells CATTGGSSANYGYTF. The CDR3 coding sequence is TGTGCTACGACGGGGGGTAGTTCAGCGAACTATGGCTACACCTTC.

In this sample, this clonotype turned up a few times. A read error may explain this, as a much larger clone is one base away. This CDR3 is CASSQDPLAGSSYNEQYF. For the CDR3, the DNA is TGTGCCAGCAGCCAAGATCCTTTGGCGGGGAGCTCCTACAATGAGCAGTACTTC. The rearrangement links TRBV14 to TRBJ2-7; tentative D call: TRBD2 (6 bases). The CDR3 contains 18 residues. Germline CDR1 is SGHDN and CDR2 is FVKESK. The V and J ends lost 0 bases and 7 bases respectively, with 25 bases between them.

The sample holds many counts of this clonotype. The chain has TRBV6-1 and TRBJ2-2; unclear D gene. The ends were cut back, 7 bases at V and 1 base at J, with 13 bases in the middle. The CDR3 sequence is 15 residues long. The germline CDR1 and CDR2 sequences are MNHNS and SASEGT. CDR3 sequence (DNA): TGTGCCAGCACGGAATATTTCCTGAACACCGGGGAGCTGTTTTTT. Translating gives CASTEYFLNTGELFF.

In its sample, this clonotype was seen many times. Here the CDR3 DNA reads TGTGCCAGCAGTCCGACCGGGACAGGGGGTTGGGGCTACACCTTC. Translation gives CASSPTGTGGWGYTF. The rearrangement links TRBV28 to TRBJ1-2; 11 bases line up with TRBD1. The CDR3 spans 15 residues. V gave up 5 bases and J gave up 8 bases; unmatched junction bases: 10. CDR1 and CDR2 (germline): MDHEN, SYDVKM.

The chain links TRBV20-1 to TRBJ2-1, with D tentatively TRBD2 (7 bases). The V end lost 3 bases, the J end lost 4 bases, and 16 bases lay between the germline ends. CDR3 size: 15 residues. Per germline, CDR1 DFQATT and CDR2 SNEGSKA (reference sequence). CDR3 DNA sequence: TGCAGTGCTAGGTCGGGGGGCCGGCTATACAATGAGCAGTTCTTC. Residues: CSARSGGRLYNEQFF.

A remark on this clonotype: A much larger clone lies a single base off, so this may be a read error. The chain couples TRBV14 to TRBJ1-2; D ambiguous. Trimming cost V 1 base and J 3 bases, with 12 bases left between them. The CDR3 spans 15 residues. Germline CDR1 reads SGHDN; CDR2 reads FVKESK. The chain's CDR3 is CASSQVVGPDYGYTF. The CDR3 DNA reads as TGTGCCAGCAGCCAAGTCGTAGGGCCCGACTATGGCTACACCTTC. Variable domain in full (rest from reference TRBV14 and TRBJ1-2): EAGVTQFPSHSVIEKGQTVTLRCDPISGHDNLYWYRRVMGKEIKFLLHFVKESKQDESGMPNNRFLAERTGGTYSTLKVQPAELEDSGVYFCASSQVVGPDYGYTFGSGTRLTVV.

This clonotype was detected only a few times. The rearrangement uses TRBV28 and TRBJ2-2; D call uncertain. The CDR3 has 15 amino acids. Germline-derived CDR1 and CDR2 are MDHEN and SYDVKM. V lost 3 bases to trimming and J lost 6 bases, with 14 bases between them. CDR3 loop: CASSLYGRKAGELFF. CDR3 coding DNA: TGTGCCAGCAGTTTGTACGGCAGAAAGGCCGGGGAGCTGTTTTTT. Combining the CDR3 with reference TRBV28 and TRBJ2-2 gives the whole variable domain DVKVTQSSRYLVKRTGEKVFLECVQDMDHENMFWYRQDPGLGLRLIYFSYDVKMKEKGDIPEGYSVSREKKERFSLILESASTNQTSMYLCASSLYGRKAGELFFGEGSRLTVL.